One and the same sample provided the 7 T cell receptor beta chains below, sequenced in a study of blood T cell dynamics during melanoma immunotherapy. Sample time point: pre-treatment baseline. The protocol was immunoSEQ multiplex PCR, while the TCRdb copy is restricted to in-frame clones and leaves out a portion. The sample yields some 7,200 clones, 80% to 85% seen once. This specimen was blood, taken from a patient treated with checkpoint blockade. All receptors come from a human donor with melanoma.

V is TRBV28 and J is TRBJ1-2; 7 nucleotides match TRBD1. Germline V lookup: CDR1 MDHEN, CDR2 SYDVKM. This CDR3 spans 14 amino acids. V lost 3 bases to trimming and J lost 1 base; unmatched junction nucleotides: 2. The CDR3 DNA sequence: TGTGCCAGCAGTTTCCAGGGGGTTAACTATGGCTACACCTTC. Its translation is CASSFQGVNYGYTF.

The DNA of the CDR3 is TGTGCCAGCATGACAGCAAATCAGCCCCAGCATTTT. It encodes CASMTANQPQHF. V is TRBV28 and J is TRBJ1-5; TRBD1 is a possible D gene (5 bases). The CDR3 length is 12 residues. V was trimmed by 7 bases and J by 4 bases, leaving 8 bases between them. The germline V gene has CDR1 MDHEN and CDR2 SYDVKM.

The genes are TRBV6-1 and TRBJ1-5, with D unresolved. This CDR3 has 13 residues. Trimming shortened V by 3 bases and J by 5 bases, and 8 bases separated the two germline ends. In germline, CDR1 is MNHNS, CDR2 SASEGT. CDR3 sequence: CASSERWDQPQHF. The CDR3 DNA sequence: TGTGCCAGCAGTGAGAGATGGGATCAGCCCCAGCATTTT.

The chain combines TRBV18 with TRBJ1-2; no firm D call. The CDR3 runs 14 residues. Germline assignment: CDR1 KGHSH and CDR2 LQKENI. V was pared by 3 bases and J by 2 bases, with 10 bases between. The CDR3 coding sequence is TGTGCCAGCTCACCGGGAATCGTCAACTATGGCTACACCTTC. Translating it yields CASSPGIVNYGYTF.

This CDR3 reads CASSPNSQRVYNEQFF. The DNA for the CDR3 is TGTGCCAGCAGCCCTAATTCCCAGCGGGTCTACAATGAGCAGTTCTTC. The rearrangement links TRBV7-2 to TRBJ2-1; TRBD2 might be the D (6 bases). Germline CDR1 SGHTA, CDR2 FQGNSA. Deletions cut 5 bases from V and 3 bases from J, with 17 bases between. This CDR3 spans 16 amino acids.

The chain recombines TRBV14 with TRBJ2-7, with 14 bases aligning to TRBD2. The CDR3 extends over 16 amino acids. Germline CDR1 and CDR2: SGHDN and FVKESK. Trimming at V came to 4 bases and at J to 2 bases, leaving 4 bases not matched to a gene. CDR3 residues: CASSPPGLAGAYEQYF. The CDR3 region has the DNA TGTGCCAGCAGCCCCCCGGGACTAGCGGGAGCCTACGAGCAGTACTTC.

The chain links TRBV4-1 to TRBJ2-2; 9 bases fit TRBD2. V lost 1 base, J lost 6 bases, and 15 bases stayed unmatched. Germline CDR1 and CDR2: MGHRA and YSYEKL. The CDR3 runs to 19 residues. The CDR3 here is CASSQASGLGAGGAGELFF. CDR3 coding DNA: TGCGCCAGCAGCCAAGCGTCCGGTTTGGGAGCGGGAGGCGCCGGGGAGCTGTTTTTT.